The sequence of this T cell receptor (beta chain) was determined in a study of cytomegalovirus exposure and HLA in healthy donors. The germline V gene has CDR1 SGHNT and CDR2 YYREEE (reference sequence). Deletions cut 4 bases from V and 6 bases from J, with 9 bases between. The CDR3 loop spans 12 amino acids. On this clone itself: As yet, its antigen is unknown.

Primers included in the PCR were 60 Vbeta and 13 Jbeta primers. Sequencing was performed with immunoSEQ multiplex PCR; in TCRdb, only in-frame clones are kept and a portion is missing. This table has fewer than 200,000 clones, around 80% appearing once. Study findings and constraints: An analysis done earlier found most TCR beta V segments productive about 87% or about 30% of the time. Later, TCR association rates were found to vary by HLA locus, highest for DRB1 and lowest for HLA-C. TCR beta chains associated with HLA were, in a later analysis, more clonally expanded than equally common others. The authors later linked a missense DCLRE1C variant to TCR beta V- and J-gene trimming.

The chain uses TRBV5-4 and TRBJ2-3; D gene unclear. Material: PBMCs. The receptor comes from a woman in her 50s in good health and CMV-seropositive. Written as DNA, the CDR3 is TGTGCCAGCAGCCTCGAGTGGGATACGCAGTATTTT. This gives the protein CASSLEWDTQYF.